The source of this TCR beta chain is a study of cytomegalovirus exposure and HLA in healthy donors. Study summary: From HLA-typed donors, an early data release held about 92 million unique TCRs.

Germline V gene lookup returns CDR1 KGHSY and CDR2 FQNENV. V lost 4 bases, J lost 2 bases, and 3 bases stayed unmatched. The CDR3 extends over 14 amino acids. Comment on this clone: Its antigen is unknown.

Overall study findings and caveats: Because they were indistinguishable, some V segments, including TRBV6-2 and TRBV6-3, were excluded.

Researchers ran the PCR with 60 Vbeta and 13 Jbeta primers. The protocol was immunoSEQ multiplex PCR, while the TCRdb copy is restricted to in-frame clones and leaves out a portion. Of about 140,000 clones listed, around 82% were seen once; the top ten hold roughly 3.2%. Sample: PBMCs. The receptor's source is a man between 18 and 35 years old in good health and CMV-seropositive. The rearrangement uses TRBV16 and TRBJ1-1; 8 bases align to TRBD1. CDR3 loop: CASSLGTGNTEAFF. The CDR3 nucleotides read TGTGCCAGCAGCCTTGGGACAGGTAACACTGAAGCTTTCTTT.